This entry features one T cell receptor (beta chain) sequence. TCRdb itself ran the RACE reads through MiXCR, one entry per CDR3 protein. This table has fewer than 100,000 distinct CDR3 sequences, about 11% appearing once. The length of the CDR3 is 13 residues. CDR1 and CDR2 from the germline V gene are MNHEY and SVGAGI. V lost 6 bases and J 7 bases, leaving 15 bases between the germline ends. The entry originates in a study of human T cells and chemical hapten exposure. Whole-study context: Upper inner arm skin measuring approximately 2 cm by approximately 2 cm received 2% DPC for sensitization. Alopecia universalis, totalis or areata was present in patients who were mostly female.

Described time point: patch test 3, about 24 weeks after DPC sensitization. Treatment described: therapeutic diphenylcyclopropenone sensitization with weekly scalp DPC. Ahead of applying each patch test, blood was sampled. Unseparated into fractions, whole blood served as the source from which total RNA was extracted. Here the sequenced sample was whole blood, taken in connection with sensitization to the hapten diphenylcyclopropenone (DPC). The chain couples TRBV6-5 to TRBJ2-5; D remains ambiguous. This sequence was found in a woman in her twenties or thirties with alopecia areata. Some clones in this sample may be carry-over from other donors' samples. The CDR3: CASRTTLIGTQYF. CDR3 nucleotides: TGTGCCAGCAGAACTACTCTAATCGGGACCCAGTACTTC.